Here is one TCR beta chain with its context. This entry belongs to a study of cytomegalovirus exposure and HLA in healthy donors. The CDR3 loop spans 13 amino acids. V lost 3 bases to trimming and J lost 6 bases; unmatched junction nucleotides: 6. Germline CDR1 and CDR2: SGHNT and YYREEE (reference sequence). The primer mix had 60 Vbeta and 13 Jbeta primers. The assay was immunoSEQ multiplex PCR, and TCRdb's table has in-frame clones only and misses some. Of under 150,000 clones listed, around 77% are singletons. The chain employs TRBV5-4 and TRBJ2-7, with 7 positions matching TRBD2. The source material was PBMCs. The sequence was obtained from a man aged 45-65 years in good health and CMV-seronegative. The CDR3 DNA sequence: TGTGCCAGCAGCTCGGGTTCTAGCGGCGAGCAGTACTTC. Translating gives CASSSGSSGEQYF. Filled out from reference TRBV5-4 and TRBJ2-7, the complete variable domain reads ETGVTQSPTHLIKTRGQQVTLRCSSQSGHNTVSWYQQALGQGPQFIFQYYREEENGRGNFPPRFSGLQFPNYSSELNVNALELDDSALYLCASSSGSSGEQYFGPGTRLTVT.